This T cell receptor beta chain was identified in a study of blood T cells in healthy people across ages. Points on this clonotype: The target antigen is unknown.

V lost 5 bases and J lost 3, with 14 bases in between. The CDR3 spans 14 residues. CDR1 PRHDT and CDR2 FYEKMQ come from the germline V gene (reference sequence). Combining a sample-barcoded 5' primer with a J-beta primer mix, a second PCR ran for about 6 to 12 cycles. Tagging of each cDNA molecule was performed by a template-switch adaptor with 12 random nucleotides. Each CDR3 protein gets one entry after TCRdb re-called the 5' RACE reads with MiXCR. Among more than 1 million distinct CDR3 sequences listed, 40% to 45% were seen once. Study results and limitations: Changes in expanded clonotypes were possibly confounded, as the CMV status of donors was unknown.

The chain links TRBV13 to TRBJ2-7; perhaps TRBD2 as D (6 bases). The receptor was derived from an older woman in good health. What was sequenced was blood. The CDR3 loop is CASSPWDGGYEQYF. For the CDR3, the DNA is TGTGCCAGCAGCCCGTGGGACGGGGGCTACGAGCAGTACTTC.